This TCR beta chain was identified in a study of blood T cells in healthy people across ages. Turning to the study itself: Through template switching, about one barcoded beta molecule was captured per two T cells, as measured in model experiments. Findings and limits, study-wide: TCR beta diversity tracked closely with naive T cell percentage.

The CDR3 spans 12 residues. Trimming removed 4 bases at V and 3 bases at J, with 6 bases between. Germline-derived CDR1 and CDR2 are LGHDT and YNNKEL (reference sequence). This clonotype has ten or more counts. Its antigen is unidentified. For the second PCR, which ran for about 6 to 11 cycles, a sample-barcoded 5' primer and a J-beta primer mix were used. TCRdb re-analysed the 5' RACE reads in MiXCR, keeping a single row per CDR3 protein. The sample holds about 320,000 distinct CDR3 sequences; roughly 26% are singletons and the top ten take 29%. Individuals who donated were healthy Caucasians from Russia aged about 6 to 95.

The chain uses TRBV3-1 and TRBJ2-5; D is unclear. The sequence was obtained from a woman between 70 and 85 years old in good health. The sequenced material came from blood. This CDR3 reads CASSRTEETQYF. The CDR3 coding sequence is TGTGCCAGCAGCCGAACGGAAGAGACCCAGTACTTC.